The TCR beta chain under discussion was sequenced for a study of beta chain features in type 1 diabetes. General study results and limits: Type 1 diabetes patients had TCRB CDR3s that were shorter (moderately but significantly so) in all four CD4+ subsets.

The sample holds a few counts of this clone. Its antigen is still unknown. V lost 5 bases and J lost 0, with 14 bases in between. Germline CDR1 is SGHTA and CDR2 is FQGNSA. The CDR3 sequence is 16 residues long. Since all of the isolated RNA was reverse transcribed, expressed TCRB transcripts were what got sequenced. Some clones are missing from TCRdb's copy, which holds only in-frame ones; the method was immunoSEQ multiplex PCR. The profile shows around 260,000 clones, approximately 20% of them singletons. The chain uses TRBV7-2 and TRBJ1-5, with D possibly matching TRBD1 (6 bases). The sequenced sample consisted of naive CD4+ T cells from blood. This receptor was obtained from a middle-aged woman with type 1 diabetes. CDR3 amino acids: CASSPSGAISNQPQHF. CDR3 sequence (DNA): TGTGCCAGCAGCCCCTCAGGGGCAATTAGCAATCAGCCCCAGCATTTT.